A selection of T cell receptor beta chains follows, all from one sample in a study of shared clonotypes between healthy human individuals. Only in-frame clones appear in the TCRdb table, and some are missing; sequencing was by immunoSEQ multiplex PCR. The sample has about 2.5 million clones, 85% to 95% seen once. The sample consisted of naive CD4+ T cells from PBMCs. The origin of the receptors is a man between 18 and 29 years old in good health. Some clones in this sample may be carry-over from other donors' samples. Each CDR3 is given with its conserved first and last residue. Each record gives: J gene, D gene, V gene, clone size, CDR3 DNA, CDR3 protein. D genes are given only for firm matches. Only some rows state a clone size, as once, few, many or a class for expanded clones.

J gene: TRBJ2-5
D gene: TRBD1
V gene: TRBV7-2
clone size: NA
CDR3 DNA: TGTGCCAGCATTTTCGCAGGGGGTCAAGAGACCCAGTACTTC
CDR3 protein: CASIFAGGQETQYF

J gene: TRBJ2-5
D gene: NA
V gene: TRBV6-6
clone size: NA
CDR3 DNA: TGTGCCAGCAGTTACGGAGAGACCCAGTACTTC
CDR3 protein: CASSYGETQYF

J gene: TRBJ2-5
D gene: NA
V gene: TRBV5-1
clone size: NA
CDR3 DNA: TGCGCCAGCAGCGGGGACGGGCTGGGGGCCCAGTACTTC
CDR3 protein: CASSGDGLGAQYF

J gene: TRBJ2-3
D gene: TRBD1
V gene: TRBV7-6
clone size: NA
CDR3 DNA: TGTGCCAGCAGCGAACAGGGGGCAGATACGCAGTATTTT
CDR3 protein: CASSEQGADTQYF

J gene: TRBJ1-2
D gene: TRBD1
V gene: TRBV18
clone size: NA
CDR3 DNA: TGTGCCAGCTCACAAGGACAGGGATACGTGCACACCTTC
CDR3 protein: CASSQGQGYVHTF

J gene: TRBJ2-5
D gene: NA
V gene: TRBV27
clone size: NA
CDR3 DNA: TGTGCCAGCCGGTCCAGGGCGGAGACCCAGTACTTC
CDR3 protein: CASRSRAETQYF

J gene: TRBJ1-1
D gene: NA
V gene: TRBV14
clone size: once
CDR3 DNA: TGTGCCAGCAGCCCCGGGGGGTCGAACACTGAAGCTTTCTTT
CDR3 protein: CASSPGGSNTEAFF

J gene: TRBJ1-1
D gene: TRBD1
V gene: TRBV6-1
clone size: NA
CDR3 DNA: TGTGCCAGCATTGACAGGGGTAACACTGAAGCTTTCTTT
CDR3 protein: CASIDRGNTEAFF

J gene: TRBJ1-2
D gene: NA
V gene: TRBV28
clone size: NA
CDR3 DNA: TGTGCCAGCAGGACTACTACAGCCTATGGCTACACCTTC
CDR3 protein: CASRTTTAYGYTF

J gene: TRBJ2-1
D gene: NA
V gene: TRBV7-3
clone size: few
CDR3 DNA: TGTGCCAGCAGCTTCCTTCTTCAGAATGAGCAGTTCTTC
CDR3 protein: CASSFLLQNEQFF

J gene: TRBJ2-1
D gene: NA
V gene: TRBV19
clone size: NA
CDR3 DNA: TGTGCCAGTAGTATCGGTCGGCTTCCCTCCTACAATGAGCAGTTCTTC
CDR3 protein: CASSIGRLPSYNEQFF

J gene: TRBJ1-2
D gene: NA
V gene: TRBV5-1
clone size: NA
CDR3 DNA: TGCGCCAGCAATCGAGGGACTTCGACTAACTATGGCTACACCTTC
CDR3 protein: CASNRGTSTNYGYTF

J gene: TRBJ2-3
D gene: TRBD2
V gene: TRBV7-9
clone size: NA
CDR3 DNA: TGTGCCAGCAGCTGGGGAGGGGCCCGCACAGATACGCAGTATTTT
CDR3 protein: CASSWGGARTDTQYF

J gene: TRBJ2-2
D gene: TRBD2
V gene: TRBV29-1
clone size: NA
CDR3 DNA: TGCAGCGTTGTTCCTAGCGGGAGGGCCGGGGAGCTGTTTTTT
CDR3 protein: CSVVPSGRAGELFF

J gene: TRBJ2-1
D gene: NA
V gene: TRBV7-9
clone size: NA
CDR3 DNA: TGTGCCAGCAGCCGAAGCTCTTCCGACAATGAGCAGTTCTTC
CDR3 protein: CASSRSSSDNEQFF

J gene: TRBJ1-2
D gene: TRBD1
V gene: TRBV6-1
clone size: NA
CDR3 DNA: TGTGCCAGCACCCTCTGGACAGGGACCTGGGAGACCTTC
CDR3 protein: CASTLWTGTWETF

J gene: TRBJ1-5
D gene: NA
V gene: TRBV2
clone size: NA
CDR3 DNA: TGTGCCAGCAGTACTGTAGGGTACGGCAATCAGCCCCAGCATTTT
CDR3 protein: CASSTVGYGNQPQHF

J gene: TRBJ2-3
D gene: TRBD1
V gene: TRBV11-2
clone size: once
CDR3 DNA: TGTGCCAGCACCAAGGGGGACAGTCGAGATACGCAGTATTTT
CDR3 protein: CASTKGDSRDTQYF

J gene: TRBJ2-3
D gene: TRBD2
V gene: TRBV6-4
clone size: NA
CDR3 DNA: TGTGCCAGCAGTTTAGCGGGAGGAACAGATACGCAGTATTTT
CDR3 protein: CASSLAGGTDTQYF

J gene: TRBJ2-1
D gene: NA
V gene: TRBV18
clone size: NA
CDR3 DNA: TGTGCCAGCTCACCACCGGGTGAGCAGTTCTTC
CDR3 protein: CASSPPGEQFF

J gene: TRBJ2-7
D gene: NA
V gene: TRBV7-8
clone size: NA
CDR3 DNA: TGTGCCAGCAGCCCCCGAGAGGGTGGGGAGCAGTACTTC
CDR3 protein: CASSPREGGEQYF

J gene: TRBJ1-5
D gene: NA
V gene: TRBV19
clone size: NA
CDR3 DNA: TGTGCCAGTAGCATACCGGGGGGCAATCAGCCCCAGCATTTT
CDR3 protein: CASSIPGGNQPQHF

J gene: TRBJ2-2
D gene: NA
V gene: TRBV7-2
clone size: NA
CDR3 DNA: TGTGCCAGCAGCCACCGGACCTCAACAGACACCGGGGAGCTGTTTTTT
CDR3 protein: CASSHRTSTDTGELFF

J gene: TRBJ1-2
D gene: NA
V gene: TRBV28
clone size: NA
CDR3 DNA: TGTGCCAGCAGGCAGAGGTACAGTCGAGAGTCTAACTATGGCTACACCTTC
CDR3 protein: CASRQRYSRESNYGYTF